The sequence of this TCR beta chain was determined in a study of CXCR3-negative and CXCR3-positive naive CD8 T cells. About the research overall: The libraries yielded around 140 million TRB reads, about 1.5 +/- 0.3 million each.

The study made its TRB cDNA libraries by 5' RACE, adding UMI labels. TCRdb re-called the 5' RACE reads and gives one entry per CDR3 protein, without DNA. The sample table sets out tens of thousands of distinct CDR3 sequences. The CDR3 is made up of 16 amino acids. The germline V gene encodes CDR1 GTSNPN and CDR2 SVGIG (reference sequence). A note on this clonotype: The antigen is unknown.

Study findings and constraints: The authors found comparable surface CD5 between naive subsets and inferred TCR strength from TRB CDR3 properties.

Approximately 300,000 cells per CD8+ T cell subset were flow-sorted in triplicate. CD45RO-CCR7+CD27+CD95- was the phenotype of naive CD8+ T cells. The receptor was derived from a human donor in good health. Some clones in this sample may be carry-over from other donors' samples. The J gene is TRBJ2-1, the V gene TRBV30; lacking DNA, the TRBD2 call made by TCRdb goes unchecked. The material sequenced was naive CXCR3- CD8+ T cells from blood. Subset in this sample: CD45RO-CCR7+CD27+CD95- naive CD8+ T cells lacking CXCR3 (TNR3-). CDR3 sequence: CAWSDRLAGFYNEQFF.